The next 18 T cell receptor beta chains were all read from a single sample in a study of T cells in Graves' hyperthyroidism and ophthalmopathy. RNA transcripts yielded amplified TCR beta CDR3 regions. HTBI primers were the set used in a first-round RT-PCR of the TCR CDR3. Each CDR3 protein gets one entry after TCRdb re-called the multiplex PCR reads with MiXCR. This table has fewer than 350,000 distinct CDR3 sequences, over 15% appearing once. Sequencing input: blood. All receptors come from a woman aged 40 to 50 with Graves' ophthalmopathy.

Ten or more counts support this clonotype. The rearrangement links TRBV7-9 to TRBJ2-7, with D maybe TRBD1 (6 bases). The germline gives CDR1 SEHNR, CDR2 FQNEAQ (reference sequence). There are 14 residues in the CDR3. V lost 3 bases and J 3 bases, leaving 12 bases between the germline ends. Here the CDR3 DNA reads TGTGCCAGCAGCTTCGGCAGGGGCAACTACGAGCAGTACTTC. This codes for CASSFGRGNYEQYF.

This clonotype was observed at least ten times. This chain connects TRBV10-3 to TRBJ2-5; 10 bases match TRBD2. Trimming removed 6 bases from V and 0 bases from J; junction bases left unmatched: 4. The CDR3 extends over 15 amino acids. Germline V lookup: CDR1 ENHRY, CDR2 SYGVKD. CDR3 in amino acids: CAISPSGRDQETQYF. CDR3 in DNA: TGTGCCATCAGCCCTAGCGGGAGAGACCAAGAGACCCAGTACTTC.

This clonotype has just a few counts. It may be a read error: a sequence one base away is much more abundant. The chain combines TRBV12-3 or TRBV12-4 with TRBJ2-6, with D possibly matching TRBD1 (6 bases). The CDR3 has 17 residues. V was shortened by 7 bases and J by 6 bases, with 22 bases between the two germline ends. CDR3 DNA: TGTGCCAGCACCCTCGTTACAGGGCTCGCTGTGGCCAACGTCCTGACTTTC. Amino acid sequence: CASTLVTGLAVANVLTF.

The table lists this clonotype with many counts. The rearrangement links TRBV11-1 to TRBJ1-1; possibly TRBD1 for D (5 bases). The germline CDR1 and CDR2 sequences are SGHAT and FQDESV (reference sequence). Trimming took off 6 bases at V and 0 bases at J, with 14 bases between the two ends. This CDR3 is built from 15 residues. CDR3 DNA: TGTGCCAGCAGTTTCGCCGGGGACTTGAACACTGAAGCTTTCTTT. Translation: CASSFAGDLNTEAFF.

This clonotype was counted ten times or more. The chain has TRBV29-1 and TRBJ1-2; D ambiguous. This CDR3 region has 10 residues. Per germline, CDR1 SQVTM and CDR2 ANQGSEA. V dropped 3 bases and J dropped 4 bases, with 3 bases sitting between them. The CDR3 region is CSVDAYGYTF. The CDR3 DNA is TGCAGCGTTGACGCCTATGGCTACACCTTC.

The rearrangement joins TRBV3-1 to TRBJ2-5, with a possible D match to TRBD1 (6 bases). The germline V and J ends were trimmed by 4 bases and 2 bases, with 11 bases remaining between them. The CDR3 length is 14 residues. The germline V gene encodes CDR1 LGHDT and CDR2 YNNKEL (reference sequence). In nucleotides, the CDR3 is TGTGCCAGCAGCCGAGACAGGCGACAAGAGACCCAGTACTTC. This gives the protein CASSRDRRQETQYF.

This clonotype has more than one count but fewer than ten. The chain recombines TRBV28 with TRBJ2-1, with 11 bases matching TRBD2. The V gene end was trimmed by 0 bases and the J gene end by 3 bases; junction bases not matched to a gene: 7. Germline values: CDR1 MDHEN, CDR2 SYDVKM. CDR3 length: 18 residues. The CDR3 protein is CASSLWRLAGGIYNEQFF. DNA for the CDR3: TGTGCCAGCAGTTTATGGAGGCTAGCGGGAGGTATCTACAATGAGCAGTTCTTC.

At least ten counts were recorded for this clonotype. V is TRBV6-5 and J is TRBJ1-1; D remains ambiguous. Trimming took 8 bases from V and 5 from J, leaving 12 bases between them. The CDR3 loop spans 12 amino acids. Germline assignment: CDR1 MNHEY and CDR2 SVGAGI. CDR3 bases: TGTGCCAGCGGGAGGAGAGGAACTGAAGCTTTCTTT. It encodes CASGRRGTEAFF.

This clonotype was found many times. The chain carries TRBV20-1 and TRBJ1-5; 8 nucleotides align to TRBD1. Germline trimming cut 6 bases from V and 2 bases from J; bases unmatched to any gene: 6. The CDR3 is 14 amino acids. Germline V gene lookup returns CDR1 DFQATT and CDR2 SNEGSKA (reference sequence). The DNA for the CDR3 is TGCAGTGCCCCCGACAGGGGAGGCAATCAGCCCCAGCATTTT. It yields the protein CSAPDRGGNQPQHF.

Regarding this clonotype: The junction and the germline gene differ at one end; a read error may be behind it. The chain has TRBV19 and TRBJ1-5; D is ambiguous. The CDR3 runs 14 residues. CDR1 LNHDA and CDR2 SQIVND come from the germline V gene (reference sequence). The CDR3 DNA reads as TGTGCCAGTAGTATAGTTGCGGTCAGTCAGCCCCAGCCTTTT. Protein sequence: CASSIVAVSQPQPF.

Many counts were recorded for this clonotype. The chain couples TRBV12-3 or TRBV12-4 to TRBJ1-2; 7 bases match TRBD1. After removal of 5 bases from V and 1 base from J, the junction contained 7 bases not matched to a gene. The CDR3 runs to 15 residues. CDR3 loop: CASSQGTVINYGYTF. The CDR3 region has the DNA TGTGCCAGCAGTCAGGGGACAGTGATTAACTATGGCTACACCTTC.

This clonotype has at least ten counts. The chain combines TRBV28 with TRBJ1-3, with D hard to call. V was shortened by 6 bases and J by 0 bases, with 9 bases between the two germline ends. The CDR3 has 14 amino acids. Germline CDR1 and CDR2: MDHEN and SYDVKM. The CDR3 DNA sequence: TGTGCCAGCAGCCCCAGGTTCTCTGGAAACACCATATATTTT. Its translation is CASSPRFSGNTIYF. Combining the CDR3 with reference TRBV28 and TRBJ1-3 gives the whole variable domain DVKVTQSSRYLVKRTGEKVFLECVQDMDHENMFWYRQDPGLGLRLIYFSYDVKMKEKGDIPEGYSVSREKKERFSLILESASTNQTSMYLCASSPRFSGNTIYFGEGSWLTVV.

This clonotype turned up a few times. A read error may be the cause here, since a much bigger clone is one base away. J is TRBJ2-4 and V is TRBV5-1, with 8 positions matching TRBD2. The V and J ends lost 4 bases and 5 bases, in that order; junction bases with no gene match: 5. There are 14 residues in the CDR3. Per germline, CDR1 SGHRS and CDR2 YFSETQ. DNA of the CDR3: TGCGCCAGCAGCGGGGGACTAGTGGAAAACATTCAGTACTTC. Protein sequence: CASSGGLVENIQYF.

There are many counts of this clonotype. The V and J genes are TRBV6-5 and TRBJ2-7, with D unresolved. Germline V lookup: CDR1 MNHEY, CDR2 SVGAGI. This CDR3 spans 14 amino acids. V lost 5 bases, J lost 5 bases, and 16 bases lay in between. Here the CDR3 DNA reads TGTGCCAGCAGTCCGATTCCCCTAGTTAACGAGCAGTACTTC. It encodes CASSPIPLVNEQYF.

This clonotype was seen at least ten times. The chain has TRBV7-9 and TRBJ2-7; 7 nucleotides match TRBD1. V shed 2 bases and J 3 bases; nucleotides not matched to a gene: 4. This CDR3 comprises 14 residues. The germline CDR1 and CDR2 sequences are SEHNR and FQNEAQ (reference sequence). The CDR3: CASSLSGTVYEQYF. In DNA form, the CDR3 reads TGTGCCAGCAGCTTATCCGGGACAGTCTACGAGCAGTACTTC.

Ten or more counts support this clonotype. This may arise from a read error, as a much more abundant clone is one base away. The chain has TRBV28 and TRBJ2-7, with 7 bases matching TRBD2. This CDR3 is 13 amino acids long. J was trimmed by 0 bases and V by 7 bases; bases with no gene match: 3. The germline V gene encodes CDR1 MDHEN and CDR2 SYDVKM. For the CDR3, the DNA is TGTGCCAGCATTTCGGGGGGCTCCTACGAGCAGTACTTC. Encoded protein: CASISGGSYEQYF.

At least ten counts were recorded for this clonotype. The V and J genes are TRBV12-3 or TRBV12-4 and TRBJ2-7; 7 positions agree with TRBD2. This CDR3 has 14 residues. The V segment lost 6 bases and the J segment 4 bases; nucleotides outside the gene matches: 9. The DNA for the CDR3 is TGTGCCAGCAGACTGGGGGGGGAAAGTTACGAGCAGTACTTC. Encoded protein: CASRLGGESYEQYF.

This clonotype was recorded at least ten times. The V and J genes are TRBV12-3 or TRBV12-4 and TRBJ2-7; a possible D gene is TRBD2 (5 bases). CDR3 length equals 14 residues. V lost 2 bases and J lost 2, with 10 bases in between. The CDR3 reads CASSLSRGTYEQYF. DNA for the CDR3: TGTGCCAGCAGTTTAAGCCGAGGGACCTACGAGCAGTACTTC.